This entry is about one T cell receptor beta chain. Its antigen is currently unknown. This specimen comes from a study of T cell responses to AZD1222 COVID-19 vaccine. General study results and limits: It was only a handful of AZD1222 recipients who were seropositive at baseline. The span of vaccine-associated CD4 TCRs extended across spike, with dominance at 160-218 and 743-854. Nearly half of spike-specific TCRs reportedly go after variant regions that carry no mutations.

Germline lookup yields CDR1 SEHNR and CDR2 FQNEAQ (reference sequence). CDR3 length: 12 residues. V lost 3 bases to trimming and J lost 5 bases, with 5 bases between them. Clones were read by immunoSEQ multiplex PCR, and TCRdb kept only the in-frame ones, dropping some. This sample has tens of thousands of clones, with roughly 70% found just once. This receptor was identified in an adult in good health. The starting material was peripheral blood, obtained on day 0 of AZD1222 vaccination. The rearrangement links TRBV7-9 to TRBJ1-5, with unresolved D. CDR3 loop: CASSFWDQPQHF. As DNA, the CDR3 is TGTGCCAGCAGCTTCTGGGATCAGCCCCAGCATTTT.